The source of this T cell receptor beta chain is a study of cytomegalovirus exposure and HLA in healthy donors. Study at large: Out of 398 genotyped donors, 81% belonged to the Caucasian-associated ancestry cluster. Study-wide results and limits: It was reported that the classifier diagnosed cytomegalovirus status with high specificity and sensitivity in both the original and validation cohorts.

The CDR3 is made up of 13 amino acids. With 5 bases removed from V and 2 bases from J, the gap between germline ends came to 10 bases. Germline V gene data show CDR1 as SGHRS and CDR2 as YFSETQ. This clone was seen just once. The antigen remains unidentified. Use of 60 Vbeta and 13 Jbeta primers characterized the PCR. Clones were read by immunoSEQ multiplex PCR, and TCRdb kept only the in-frame ones, dropping some. Of a few hundred thousand clones in the sample, approximately 78% are singletons; the top ten hold about 3%. The sequence came from a man aged 25-45 years in good health and CMV-seronegative. The chain uses TRBV5-1 and TRBJ1-2, with no clear D. Sequenced: PBMCs. The CDR3 loop is CASSYQSNYGYTF. The CDR3 DNA sequence: TGCGCCAGCAGTTATCAGTCGAACTATGGCTACACCTTC.